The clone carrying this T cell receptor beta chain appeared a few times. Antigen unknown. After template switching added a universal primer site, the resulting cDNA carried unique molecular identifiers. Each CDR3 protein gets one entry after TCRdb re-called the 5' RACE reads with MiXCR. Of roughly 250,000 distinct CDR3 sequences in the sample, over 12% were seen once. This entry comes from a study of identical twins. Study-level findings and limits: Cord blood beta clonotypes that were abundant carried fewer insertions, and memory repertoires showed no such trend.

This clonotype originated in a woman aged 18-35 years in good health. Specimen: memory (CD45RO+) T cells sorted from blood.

The CDR3 region has the DNA TGCGCCAGCAGCCAACGGATTGGAAGCGGGATGGGCAATGAGCAGTTCTTC. It is translated as CASSQRIGSGMGNEQFF. This sequence joins TRBV5-1 and TRBJ2-1, with TRBD2 matching 7 bases. V dropped 4 bases and J dropped 6; count of bases not matched to a gene: 16. The CDR3 is made up of 17 amino acids. Germline values: CDR1 SGHRS, CDR2 YFSETQ.